These 17 T cell receptor beta chains were sequenced from one sample in a study of cytomegalovirus exposure and HLA in healthy donors. Vbeta (60) and Jbeta (13) primers were used in the PCR. The data were produced by immunoSEQ multiplex PCR, yet TCRdb's version contains in-frame clones alone and is incomplete. The sample carries about 130,000 clones, around 74% recorded once. The specimen was PBMCs. The receptor set was obtained from a woman aged 45-65 years in good health and CMV-seropositive.

There are a few counts of this clone. The gene calls are TRBV18 and TRBJ1-6; perhaps TRBD1 as D (6 bases). This CDR3 has 14 residues. The germline gives CDR1 KGHSH, CDR2 LQKENI. With 3 bases removed from V and 10 bases from J, the gap between germline ends came to 13 bases. The CDR3 sequence: CASSPEAGVSPLHF. CDR3 in DNA: TGTGCCAGCTCACCGGAGGCAGGGGTGTCACCCCTCCACTTT.

The chain couples TRBV29-1 to TRBJ2-6; D is uncertain. The CDR3 sequence is 16 residues long. Germline V gives CDR1 SQVTM, CDR2 ANQGSEA. Trimming stripped 0 bases from V and 0 bases from J, with 9 bases between. This CDR3 reads CSVEDNSNSGANVLTF. The CDR3, as DNA: TGCAGCGTTGAAGATAACAGTAACTCTGGGGCCAACGTCCTGACTTTC.

The CDR3 coding sequence is TGCAGCGCCTGGCTAGGGGGAGCTGGCTACACCTTC. It is translated as CSAWLGGAGYTF. The chain couples TRBV29-1 to TRBJ1-2; TRBD1 is a possible D gene (6 bases). Germline CDR1 reads SQVTM; CDR2 reads ANQGSEA. V was shortened by 7 bases and J by 7 bases, with 16 bases between the two germline ends. The CDR3 sequence is 12 residues long.

The J gene is TRBJ2-2, the V gene TRBV9; the D gene is possibly TRBD2 (7 bases). V was shortened by 4 bases and J by 3 bases, with 16 bases between the two germline ends. The length of the CDR3 is 16 residues. Per the germline V gene, CDR1 is SGDLS and CDR2 is YYNGEE. CDR3 nucleotides: TGTGCCAGCAGCACTTGGGGGGGGGCGGACACCGGGGAGCTGTTTTTT. It translates to CASSTWGGADTGELFF.

The chain links TRBV5-1 to TRBJ1-6; D is perhaps TRBD1 (5 bases). The germline V gene has CDR1 SGHRS and CDR2 YFSETQ. The V end was cut by 0 bases, the J end by 7 bases, with 14 bases between. The CDR3 consists of 16 residues. The CDR3 DNA reads TGCGCCAGCAGCTTGGTTGCCGGGACTAAGAATTCACCCCTCCACTTT. Encoded protein: CASSLVAGTKNSPLHF.

The V gene is TRBV5-4, the J gene TRBJ2-5; the D is unclear. The CDR3 contains 15 residues. The V gene lost 4 bases and the J gene lost 2 bases, with 15 bases spanning the gap. Germline CDR1 is SGHNT and CDR2 is YYREEE (reference sequence). The CDR3 DNA reads as TGTGCCAGCAGCCTCACCCCCCTTCTACAAGAGACCCAGTACTTC. Protein sequence: CASSLTPLLQETQYF.

The chain joins TRBV10-3 to TRBJ2-3; TRBD2 aligns across 7 bases. The CDR3 is 14 residues long. V dropped 6 bases and J dropped 2; count of bases not matched to a gene: 5. Germline assignment: CDR1 ENHRY and CDR2 SYGVKD. Written as DNA, the CDR3 is TGTGCCATCAGACCCAGCGGGACCACAGATACGCAGTATTTT. Its translation is CAIRPSGTTDTQYF.

The chain recombines TRBV7-9 with TRBJ2-3; D is unresolved. From germline, CDR1 is SEHNR and CDR2 FQNEAQ (reference sequence). The V and J ends lost 5 bases and 2 bases respectively, with 14 bases between them. CDR3 length equals 15 residues. The CDR3 sequence is CASSPRVEITDTQYF. The CDR3 DNA reads TGTGCCAGCAGCCCCCGGGTGGAGATCACAGATACGCAGTATTTT.

The chain carries TRBV11-3 and TRBJ1-1; perhaps TRBD1 as D (6 bases). The CDR3 has 14 residues. The germline V gene has CDR1 SGHNT and CDR2 YENEEA. V lost 4 bases, J lost 4 bases, and 13 bases lay in between. CDR3 DNA sequence: TGTGCCAGCAGCTCAACCAGGGGTGGCACTGAAGCTTTCTTT. It codes for CASSSTRGGTEAFF.

V is TRBV7-9 and J is TRBJ1-4; 7 bases match TRBD1. Germline V gives CDR1 SEHNR, CDR2 FQNEAQ (reference sequence). The length of the CDR3 is 16 residues. Unmatched junction bases numbered 9, after V lost 3 bases and J lost 5 bases. CDR3: CASSLGAGQSNEKLFF. The CDR3 coding sequence is TGTGCCAGCAGCTTGGGGGCGGGACAGTCCAATGAAAAACTGTTTTTT. Drawing the rest from reference TRBV7-9 and TRBJ1-4, the complete variable domain is DTGVSQNPRHKITKRGQNVTFRCDPISEHNRLYWYRQTLGQGPEFLTYFQNEAQLEKSRLLSDRFSAERPKGSFSTLEIQRTEQGDSAMYLCASSLGAGQSNEKLFFGSGTQLSVL.

The rearrangement joins TRBV6-1 to TRBJ1-4, with TRBD1 as a possible D gene (6 bases). CDR3 length: 14 amino acids. With 8 bases removed from V and 0 bases from J, the gap between germline ends came to 10 bases. CDR1 and CDR2 from the germline V gene are MNHNS and SASEGT. The CDR3 region has the DNA TGTGCCAGCGTCACAGGGTCAACTAATGAAAAACTGTTTTTT. Residues: CASVTGSTNEKLFF.

The chain recombines TRBV2 with TRBJ1-6; D unresolved. V was trimmed by 4 bases and J by 5 bases, leaving 9 bases between them. The germline V gene encodes CDR1 SNHLY and CDR2 FYNNEI. The CDR3 totals 14 residues. CDR3: CASSVSLDNSPLHF. DNA for the CDR3: TGTGCCAGCAGTGTCTCTCTTGATAATTCACCCCTCCACTTT.

Notes on this clone: Relative to the germline gene, one junction end is altered; a read error may explain this. V usage is TRBV5-1 and J usage is TRBJ1-2; maybe TRBD1 (6 bases). Germline V gives CDR1 SGHRS, CDR2 YFSETQ. The CDR3 totals 15 residues. The CDR3 loop is CASSFLTGHSDGYPF. CDR3 DNA: TGCGCCAGCAGCTTCTTGACAGGCCATTCGGATGGCTACCCCTTC.

The chain is built from TRBV19 and TRBJ2-2; 7 nucleotides line up with TRBD1. CDR3 size: 16 residues. With 2 bases clipped from V and 1 base from J, the junction kept 4 bases outside the gene matches. From germline, CDR1 is LNHDA and CDR2 SQIVND (reference sequence). CDR3 in DNA: TGTGCCAGTAGTATACGGACAGGTTGGAACACCGGGGAGCTGTTTTTT. It codes for CASSIRTGWNTGELFF.

Judged by abundance, this clone is medium-sized. The rearrangement uses TRBV6-5 and TRBJ2-4; the D gene is possibly TRBD2 (5 bases). The CDR3 is made up of 15 amino acids. From germline, CDR1 is MNHEY and CDR2 SVGAGI. Trimming removed 6 bases from V and 0 bases from J, with 12 bases in between. CDR3 in amino acids: CASRERWVAKNIQYF. In DNA, the CDR3 is TGTGCCAGCAGGGAGCGGTGGGTAGCCAAAAACATTCAGTACTTC.

This chain uses TRBV6-1 with TRBJ1-2; 7 bases align to TRBD1. The V and J ends lost 4 bases and 8 bases, in that order; junction bases with no gene match: 7. This CDR3 has 13 residues. CDR1 is MNHNS and CDR2 is SASEGT in the germline V gene. CDR3 sequence (DNA): TGTGCCAGCAGTGGAACAGGGGTGGGCGGCTACACCTTC. Translated: CASSGTGVGGYTF.

The rearrangement links TRBV11-3 to TRBJ2-7; 8 bases line up with TRBD1. The CDR3 loop spans 16 amino acids. V shed 5 bases and J 2 bases; nucleotides not matched to a gene: 11. Germline V lookup: CDR1 SGHNT, CDR2 YENEEA. CDR3 DNA: TGTGCCAGCAGCAAAGACAGGGGAGGATTGCCCTACGAGCAGTACTTC. Translation gives CASSKDRGGLPYEQYF.